A selection of T cell receptor beta chains follows, all from one sample in a study of patients and donors after allogeneic stem cell transplantation. TCRdb fed the RT-PCR reads into MiXCR, producing one record per CDR3 protein. This sample yields about 410,000 distinct CDR3 sequences, of which 16% are seen a single time; 7.2% belongs to the top ten. Sequencing was done on a sample of blood, either unsorted or a sorted T cell fraction (not recorded which). The receptors originated from a human donor who was either an allogeneic HSCT recipient or a stem cell or donor lymphocyte infusion donor (not recorded which). It is not recorded whose cells these are; they may come from a transplant donor. CDR3s include the opening cysteine and the closing phenylalanine or tryptophan. Each record gives: V gene, clone size, J gene, D gene, CDR3 DNA, CDR3 protein. The D gene is left open where the match is weak. Not every row has a clone size; where given, it reads once, few, many or a size class.

V: TRBV12-5
size: -
J: TRBJ2-7
D: -
DNA: TGTGCTAGTGCCACGAGGGAGGGGGTAACCTCCTACGAGCAGTACTTC
CDR3: CASATREGVTSYEQYF

V: TRBV9
size: few
J: TRBJ2-1
D: -
DNA: TGTGCCAGCAGCGTAGGACTAGAGGCCTACAATGAGCAGTTCTTC
CDR3: CASSVGLEAYNEQFF

V: TRBV20-1
size: -
J: TRBJ2-1
D: -
DNA: TGCAGTGCAAATATGAGGGATGAGCAGTTCTTC
CDR3: CSANMRDEQFF

V: TRBV3-1
size: few
J: TRBJ2-7
D: -
DNA: TGTGCCAGCAGCCGGGGGGCAACCCATACCCCCTACGAGCAGTACTTC
CDR3: CASSRGATHTPYEQYF

V: TRBV29-1
size: -
J: TRBJ2-7
D: -
DNA: TGCAGCGTTGGAGGAGTCTACGAGCAGTACTTC
CDR3: CSVGGVYEQYF

V: TRBV6-4
size: -
J: TRBJ2-1
D: -
DNA: TGTGCCATCCCACTCACAATGAGGCAGTTCTTC
CDR3: CAIPLTMRQFF

V: TRBV20-1
size: -
J: TRBJ2-7
D: TRBD1
DNA: TGCAGTGCTATCGAAGGGACAGGGGGCGATTACGAGCAGTACTTC
CDR3: CSAIEGTGGDYEQYF

V: TRBV3-1
size: -
J: TRBJ2-2
D: TRBD1
DNA: TGTGCCAGCAGCCGCCAGACAGGGTTCAGCACCGGGGAGCTGTTTTTT
CDR3: CASSRQTGFSTGELFF

V: TRBV7-3
size: -
J: TRBJ2-3
D: TRBD2
DNA: TGTGCCAGCAGCTTAGGGCTAGCGGGGGGCACCCACAGCACAGATACGCAGTATTTT
CDR3: CASSLGLAGGTHSTDTQYF

V: TRBV12-3/TRBV12-4
size: -
J: TRBJ1-2
D: -
DNA: TGTGCCAGCAGTTTCTCGGGACAAGGTGCTTATGGCTACACCTTC
CDR3: CASSFSGQGAYGYTF